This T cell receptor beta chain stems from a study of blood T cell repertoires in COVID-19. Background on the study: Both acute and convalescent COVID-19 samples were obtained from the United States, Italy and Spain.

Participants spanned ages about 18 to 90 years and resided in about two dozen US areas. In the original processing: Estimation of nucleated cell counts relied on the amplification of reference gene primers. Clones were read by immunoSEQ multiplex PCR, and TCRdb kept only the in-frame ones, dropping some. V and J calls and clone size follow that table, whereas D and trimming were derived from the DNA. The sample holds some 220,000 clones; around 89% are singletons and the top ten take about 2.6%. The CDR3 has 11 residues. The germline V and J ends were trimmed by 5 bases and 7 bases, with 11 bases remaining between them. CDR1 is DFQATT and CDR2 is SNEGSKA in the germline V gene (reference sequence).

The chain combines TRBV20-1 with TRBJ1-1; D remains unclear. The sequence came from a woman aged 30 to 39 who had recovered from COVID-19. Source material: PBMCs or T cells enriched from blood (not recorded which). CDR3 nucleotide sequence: TGCAGTGCTTTCGGGAGTCTTGAAGCTTTCTTT. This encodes CSAFGSLEAFF.